These T cell receptor beta chains were read from a single sample in a study of CD8 T cells in ankylosing spondylitis. TCRdb analysed the 5' RACE reads with MiXCR anew, one entry per CDR3 protein. The repertoire holds around 39,000 distinct CDR3 sequences, with 9.5% to 11% as singletons. Material for sequencing was synovial fluid, either unsorted or a sorted T cell fraction (not recorded which). Receptors originate from a male donor with ankylosing spondylitis. Each CDR3 is given with its conserved first and last residue. A D gene is named only where the DNA matches it firmly. Clone size appears in some rows only: once, few, many, or a class for an expanded clone.

cdr3_nt cdr3_aa j_call d_call clone_size v_call
TGTGCCAGCAGTTGGATGGCGGGAGGGACAGATACGCAGTATTTT CASSWMAGGTDTQYF TRBJ2-3 TRBD2 NA TRBV28
TGCGCCAGCAGCCAAGATCGAGGGGGCGAAACCTATAATTCACCCCTCCACTTT CASSQDRGGETYNSPLHF TRBJ1-6 TRBD1 NA TRBV4-1
TGCAGTGCTAGAGAGATGGGGCGTCCGGGCTACGAGCAGTACTTC CSAREMGRPGYEQYF TRBJ2-7 NA few TRBV20-1
TGTGCCAGCAGCTTCGAGACCGGGACAGCTAACTATGGCTACACCTTC CASSFETGTANYGYTF TRBJ1-2 TRBD1 few TRBV4-2
TGCAGTGCTAGTGTGACTAGCGGGAGGACTGAGCAGTTCTTC CSASVTSGRTEQFF TRBJ2-1 TRBD2 many TRBV20-1
TGTGCCAGCAGTGCGGGGGATAGATCTTACAATGAGCAGTTCTTC CASSAGDRSYNEQFF TRBJ2-1 NA NA TRBV6-4
TGTGCCAGCAGCACCACAGGACTTGATTTCCCCGAGCAGTACTTC CASSTTGLDFPEQYF TRBJ2-7 NA NA TRBV5-6
TGTGCCACCAGTGTGGGGTACGAGCAGTACTTC CATSVGYEQYF TRBJ2-7 NA few TRBV24-1
TGCGCCAGCAGCCAGGGTTTCTCTGGGGCCAACGTCCTGACTTTC CASSQGFSGANVLTF TRBJ2-6 NA NA TRBV5-1
TGTGCCAGCAGCCCCGGCGCGACCCAGTACTTC CASSPGATQYF TRBJ2-5 NA few TRBV28
TGTGCCAGCAGTTTATCTCTAGACTCCTACAATGAGCAGTTCTTC CASSLSLDSYNEQFF TRBJ2-1 NA few TRBV28
TGTGCCAGCAGCTTAATGAGCGCAGCTAGCACAGATACGCAGTATTTT CASSLMSAASTDTQYF TRBJ2-3 NA NA TRBV7-3
TGCGCCAGCAGCTTGGATCGCCGAGATACGCAGTATTTT CASSLDRRDTQYF TRBJ2-3 NA NA TRBV5-1
TGTGCCAGCCGGGAGGGCCGCACCGGGGAGCTGTTTTTT CASREGRTGELFF TRBJ2-2 TRBD2 NA TRBV9
TGCAGTGCTAGAGGTCCCTGGAACACTGAAGCTTTCTTT CSARGPWNTEAFF TRBJ1-1 NA many TRBV20-1
TGTGCCAGCAGCCCCTGGAGGTCGATGAACACTGAAGCTTTCTTT CASSPWRSMNTEAFF TRBJ1-1 NA many TRBV9
TGTGCCAGCAGTCAGAGGGACAGGAGGCTCTATGGCTACACCTTC CASSQRDRRLYGYTF TRBJ1-2 TRBD1 many TRBV6-5
TGTGCCAGCAGCCCCCGACTAGCGGGAGCCGAAGAGACCCAGTACTTC CASSPRLAGAEETQYF TRBJ2-5 TRBD2 NA TRBV11-3
TGCAGTGCTGGGGGTAGCGGGAGGGCCCGTCGTGAGCAGTACTTC CSAGGSGRARREQYF TRBJ2-7 TRBD2 NA TRBV20-1
TGCGCCAGCAGCCTCGGGGGTTCTAGCACAGATACGCAGTATTTT CASSLGGSSTDTQYF TRBJ2-3 NA many TRBV5-1
TGTGCCACATCCAGAGAGCAGGGGTATCAGCCCCAGCATTTT CATSREQGYQPQHF TRBJ1-5 NA NA TRBV27
TGCGCCAGCAGCTGGGGACTAAGCGAGCAGTACTTC CASSWGLSEQYF TRBJ2-7 TRBD2 few TRBV5-1
TGTGCCAGCAGCCCGGGACTAGCAATCCATGAGCAGTTCTTC CASSPGLAIHEQFF TRBJ2-1 TRBD2 large TRBV6-2/TRBV6-3
TGTGCCAGCAGCTTGACGGGGGTAGACATTCAGTACTTC CASSLTGVDIQYF TRBJ2-4 NA many TRBV7-3
TGTGCCAGCAGCGTCCTGGGGGACCCCTCCGAGCAGTACTTC CASSVLGDPSEQYF TRBJ2-7 NA many TRBV9